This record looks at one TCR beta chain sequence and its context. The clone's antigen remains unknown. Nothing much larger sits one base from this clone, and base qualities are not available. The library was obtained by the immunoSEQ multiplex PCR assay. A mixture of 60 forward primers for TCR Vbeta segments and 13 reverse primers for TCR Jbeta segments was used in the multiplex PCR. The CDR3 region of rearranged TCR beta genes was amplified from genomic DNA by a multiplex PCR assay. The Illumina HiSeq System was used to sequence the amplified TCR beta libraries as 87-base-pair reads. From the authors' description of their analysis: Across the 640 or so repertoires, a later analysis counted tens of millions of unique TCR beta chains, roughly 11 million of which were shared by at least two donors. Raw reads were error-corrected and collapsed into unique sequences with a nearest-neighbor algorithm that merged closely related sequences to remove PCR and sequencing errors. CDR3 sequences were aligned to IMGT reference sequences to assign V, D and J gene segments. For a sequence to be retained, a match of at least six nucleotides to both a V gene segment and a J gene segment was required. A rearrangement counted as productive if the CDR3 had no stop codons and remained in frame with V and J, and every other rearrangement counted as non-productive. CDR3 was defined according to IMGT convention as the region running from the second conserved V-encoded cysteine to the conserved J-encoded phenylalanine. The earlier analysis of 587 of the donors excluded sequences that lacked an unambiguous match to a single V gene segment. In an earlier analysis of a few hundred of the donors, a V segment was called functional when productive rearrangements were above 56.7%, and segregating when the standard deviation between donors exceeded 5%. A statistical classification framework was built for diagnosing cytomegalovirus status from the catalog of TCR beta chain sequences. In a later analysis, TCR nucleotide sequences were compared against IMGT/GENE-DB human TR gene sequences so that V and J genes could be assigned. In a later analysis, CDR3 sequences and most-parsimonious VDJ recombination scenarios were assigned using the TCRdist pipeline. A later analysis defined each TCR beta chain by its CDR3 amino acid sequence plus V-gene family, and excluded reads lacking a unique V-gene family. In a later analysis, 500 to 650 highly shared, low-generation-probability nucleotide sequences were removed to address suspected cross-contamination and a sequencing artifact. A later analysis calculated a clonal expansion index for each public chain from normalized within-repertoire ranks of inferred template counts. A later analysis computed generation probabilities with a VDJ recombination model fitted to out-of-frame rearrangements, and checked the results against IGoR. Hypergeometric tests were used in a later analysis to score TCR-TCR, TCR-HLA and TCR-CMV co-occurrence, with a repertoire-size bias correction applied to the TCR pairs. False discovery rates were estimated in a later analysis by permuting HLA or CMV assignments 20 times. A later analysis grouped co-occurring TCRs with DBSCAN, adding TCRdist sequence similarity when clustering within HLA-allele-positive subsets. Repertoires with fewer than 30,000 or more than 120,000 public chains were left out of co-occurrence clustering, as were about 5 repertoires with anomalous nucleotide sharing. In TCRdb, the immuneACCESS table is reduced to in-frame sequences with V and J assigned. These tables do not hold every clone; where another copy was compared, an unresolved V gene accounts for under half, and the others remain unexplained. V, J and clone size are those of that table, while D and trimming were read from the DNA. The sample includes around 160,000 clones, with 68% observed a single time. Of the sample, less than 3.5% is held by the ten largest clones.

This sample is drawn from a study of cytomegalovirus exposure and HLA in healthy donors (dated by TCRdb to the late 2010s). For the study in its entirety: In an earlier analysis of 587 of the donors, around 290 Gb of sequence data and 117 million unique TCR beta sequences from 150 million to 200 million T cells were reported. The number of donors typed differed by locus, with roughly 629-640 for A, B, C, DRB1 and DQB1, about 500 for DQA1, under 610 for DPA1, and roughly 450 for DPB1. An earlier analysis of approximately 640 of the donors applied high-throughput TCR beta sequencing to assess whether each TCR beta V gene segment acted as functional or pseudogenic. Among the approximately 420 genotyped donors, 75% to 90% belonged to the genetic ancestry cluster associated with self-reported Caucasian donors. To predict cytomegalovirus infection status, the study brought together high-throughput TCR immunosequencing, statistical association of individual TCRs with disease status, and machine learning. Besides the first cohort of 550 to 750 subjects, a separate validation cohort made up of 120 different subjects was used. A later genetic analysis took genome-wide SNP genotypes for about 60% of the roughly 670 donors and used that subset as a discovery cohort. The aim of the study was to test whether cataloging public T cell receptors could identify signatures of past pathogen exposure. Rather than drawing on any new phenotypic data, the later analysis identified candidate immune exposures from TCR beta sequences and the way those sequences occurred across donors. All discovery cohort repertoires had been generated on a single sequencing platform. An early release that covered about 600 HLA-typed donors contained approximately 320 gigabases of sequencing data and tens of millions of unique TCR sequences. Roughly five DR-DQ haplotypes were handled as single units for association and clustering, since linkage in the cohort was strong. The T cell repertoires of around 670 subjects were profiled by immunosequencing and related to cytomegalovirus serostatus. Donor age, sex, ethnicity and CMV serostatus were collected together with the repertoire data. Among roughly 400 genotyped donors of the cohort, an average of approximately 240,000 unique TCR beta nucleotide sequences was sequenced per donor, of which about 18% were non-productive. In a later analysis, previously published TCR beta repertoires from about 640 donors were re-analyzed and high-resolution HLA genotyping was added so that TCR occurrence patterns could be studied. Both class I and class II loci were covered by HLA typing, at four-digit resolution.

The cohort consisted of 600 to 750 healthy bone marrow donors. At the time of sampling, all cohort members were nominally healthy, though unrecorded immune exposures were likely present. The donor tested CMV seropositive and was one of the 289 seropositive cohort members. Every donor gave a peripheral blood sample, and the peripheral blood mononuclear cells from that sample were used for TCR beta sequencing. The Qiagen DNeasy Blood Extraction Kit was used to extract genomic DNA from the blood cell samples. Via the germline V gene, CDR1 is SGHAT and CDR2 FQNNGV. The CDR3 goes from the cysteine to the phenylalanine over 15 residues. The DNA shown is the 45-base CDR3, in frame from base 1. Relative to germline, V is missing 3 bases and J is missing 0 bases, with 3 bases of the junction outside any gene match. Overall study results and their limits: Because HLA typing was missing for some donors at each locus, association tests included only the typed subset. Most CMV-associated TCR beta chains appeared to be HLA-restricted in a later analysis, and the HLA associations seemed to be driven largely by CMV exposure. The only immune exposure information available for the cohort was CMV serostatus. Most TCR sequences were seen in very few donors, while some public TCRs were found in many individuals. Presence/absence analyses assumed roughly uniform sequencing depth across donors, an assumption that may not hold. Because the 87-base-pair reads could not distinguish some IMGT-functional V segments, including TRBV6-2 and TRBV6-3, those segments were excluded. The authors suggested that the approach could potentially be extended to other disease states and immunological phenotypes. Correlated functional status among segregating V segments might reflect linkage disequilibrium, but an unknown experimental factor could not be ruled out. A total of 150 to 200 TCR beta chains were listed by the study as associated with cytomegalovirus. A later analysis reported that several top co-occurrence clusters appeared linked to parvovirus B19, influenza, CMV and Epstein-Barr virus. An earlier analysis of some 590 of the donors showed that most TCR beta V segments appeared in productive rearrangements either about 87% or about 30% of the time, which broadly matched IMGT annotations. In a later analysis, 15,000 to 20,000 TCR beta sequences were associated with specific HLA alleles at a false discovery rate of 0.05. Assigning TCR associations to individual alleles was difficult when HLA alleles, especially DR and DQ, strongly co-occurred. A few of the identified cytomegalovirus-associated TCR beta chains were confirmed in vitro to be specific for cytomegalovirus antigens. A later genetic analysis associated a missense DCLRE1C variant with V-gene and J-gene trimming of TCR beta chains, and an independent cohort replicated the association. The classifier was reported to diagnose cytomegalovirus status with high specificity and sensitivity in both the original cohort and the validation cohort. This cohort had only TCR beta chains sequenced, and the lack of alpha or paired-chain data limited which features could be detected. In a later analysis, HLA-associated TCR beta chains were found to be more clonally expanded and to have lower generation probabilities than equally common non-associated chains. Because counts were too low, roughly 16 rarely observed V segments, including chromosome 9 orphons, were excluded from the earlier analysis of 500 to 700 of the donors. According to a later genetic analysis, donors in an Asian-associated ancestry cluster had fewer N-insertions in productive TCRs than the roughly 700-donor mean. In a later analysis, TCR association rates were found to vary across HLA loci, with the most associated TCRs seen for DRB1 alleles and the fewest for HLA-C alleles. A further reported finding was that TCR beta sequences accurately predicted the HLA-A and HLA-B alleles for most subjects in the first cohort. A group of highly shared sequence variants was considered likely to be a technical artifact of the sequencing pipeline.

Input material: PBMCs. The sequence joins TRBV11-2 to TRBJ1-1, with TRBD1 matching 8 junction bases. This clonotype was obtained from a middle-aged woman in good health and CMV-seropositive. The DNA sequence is TGTGCCAGCAGCTTGGGGACAGGACTGAACACTGAAGCTTTCTTT. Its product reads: CASSLGTGLNTEAFF.